The next 28 T cell receptor beta chains were all read from a single sample in a study of early T cells in non-severe SARS-CoV-2 infection. TCRdb reprocessed the 5' RACE reads with MiXCR, giving one entry per CDR3 protein. The table has approximately 110,000 distinct CDR3 sequences, 15% seen once. Material for sequencing was whole blood. All receptors come from an adult who was a healthcare worker with PCR-confirmed SARS-CoV-2 infection or an uninfected control (not recorded which).

In its sample, this clonotype was seen many times. The genes are TRBV6-1 and TRBJ2-5; D is perhaps TRBD2 (6 bases). Trimming left V 7 bases short and J 5 bases short, with 20 bases between. The V gene's germline CDR1 is MNHNS and CDR2 SASEGT. There are 15 residues in the CDR3. The CDR3 nucleotides read TGTGCCAGCAACTTGGGACTCCCATGGACGGAGACCCAGTACTTC. Protein sequence: CASNLGLPWTETQYF.

This clonotype was seen more than once but under ten times. The gene calls are TRBV4-2 and TRBJ2-7; D may be TRBD1 (6 bases). CDR1 is LGHNA and CDR2 is YNFKEQ in the germline V gene. CDR3 length: 15 residues. V was clipped by 1 base and J by 3 bases, with 13 bases between them. DNA for the CDR3: TGTGCCAGCAGCCAAGCGATTTGGGGACACTACGAGCAGTACTTC. It yields the protein CASSQAIWGHYEQYF.

This clonotype has at least ten counts. The chain employs TRBV12-3 or TRBV12-4 and TRBJ2-7; TRBD1 matches 7 bases. J gave up 2 bases and V 6 bases, and 7 bases lay outside the gene matches. The CDR3 contains 14 residues. The CDR3 reads CASSRGQTPYEQYF. In nucleotides, the CDR3 is TGTGCCAGCAGCCGGGGACAGACTCCCTACGAGCAGTACTTC.

The table lists this clonotype with many counts. The chain has TRBV11-1 and TRBJ2-6; D is unclear. There are 16 residues in the CDR3. Trimming removed 5 bases at V and 1 base at J, with 12 bases between. CDR1 is SGHAT, CDR2 FQDESV, per germline (reference sequence). CDR3 region: CASSDPPRSGANVLTF. CDR3 bases: TGTGCCAGCAGCGACCCCCCTCGATCTGGGGCCAACGTCCTGACTTTC.

This chain uses TRBV5-1 with TRBJ1-2, with D possibly matching TRBD1 (6 bases). The CDR3 consists of 12 residues. In germline, CDR1 is SGHRS, CDR2 YFSETQ. V was trimmed by 4 bases and J by 4 bases, leaving 8 bases between them. DNA for the CDR3: TGCGCCAGCAGCGTGACAGGCTATGGCTACACCTTC. It yields the protein CASSVTGYGYTF.

V usage is TRBV11-2 and J usage is TRBJ2-5; 7 bases agree with TRBD1. CDR3 size: 17 residues. Germline CDR1 and CDR2: SGHAT and FQNNGV. The V segment lost 5 bases and the J segment 3 bases; nucleotides outside the gene matches: 15. In nucleotides, the CDR3 is TGTGCCAGCAGCACATTTATTGGACAGGCGCAAAAAGAGACCCAGTACTTC. This translates into CASSTFIGQAQKETQYF.

This clonotype was observed a few times. The CDR3 reads CASSFQTGLSYEQYF. DNA of the CDR3: TGTGCCAGCAGCTTCCAGACAGGGCTCTCCTACGAGCAGTACTTC. The chain couples TRBV11-2 to TRBJ2-7; TRBD1 matches at 7 bases. With V trimmed by 3 bases and J by 0 bases, 5 bases remained unmatched. The V gene's germline CDR1 is SGHAT and CDR2 FQNNGV. The CDR3 consists of 15 residues.

The gene calls are TRBV12-3 or TRBV12-4 and TRBJ1-5; TRBD1 matches 7 bases. The trim removed 10 bases at V and 4 bases at J, leaving 7 bases unmatched. The CDR3 sequence is 13 residues long. CDR3 coding DNA: TGTGCCATCCAGACAGGGACAAATCAGCCCCAGCATTTT. Its translation is CAIQTGTNQPQHF.

This clonotype turned up a few times. The CDR3 nucleotides are TGTGCCAGCAGTGAAAACAGGGGGCGACGCGAGCAGTACTTC. Amino acid sequence: CASSENRGRREQYF. The rearrangement joins TRBV6-1 to TRBJ2-7; 9 bases are a match to TRBD1. The CDR3 contains 14 residues. V gave up 2 bases and J gave up 6 bases; unmatched junction bases: 5. The germline gives CDR1 MNHNS, CDR2 SASEGT.

This clonotype was seen ten or more times. The genes are TRBV11-2 and TRBJ2-2; the D is unclear. The CDR3 is made up of 15 amino acids. With 5 bases removed from V and 0 bases from J, the gap between germline ends came to 10 bases. Germline assignment: CDR1 SGHAT and CDR2 FQNNGV. CDR3: CASSALRANTGELFF. In DNA form, the CDR3 reads TGTGCCAGCAGCGCCCTTCGCGCGAACACCGGGGAGCTGTTTTTT.

This clonotype occurred a few times. The rearrangement uses TRBV3-1 and TRBJ1-1; 7 bases match TRBD1. This CDR3 spans 13 amino acids. Looked up from germline, CDR1 is LGHDT and CDR2 is YNNKEL (reference sequence). Losses at the gene ends were 2 bases for V and 6 bases for J; bases not matched to a gene: 3. Here the CDR3 reads CASSQLDRAEAFF. CDR3 DNA: TGTGCCAGCAGCCAACTCGACAGGGCTGAAGCTTTCTTT.

This clonotype occurred a few times. The rearrangement uses TRBV29-1 and TRBJ2-5; 9 nucleotides agree with TRBD2. The CDR3 is made up of 14 amino acids. After removal of 3 bases from V and 5 bases from J, the junction contained 7 bases not matched to a gene. Germline loops: CDR1 SQVTM, CDR2 ANQGSEA. The CDR3 DNA sequence: TGCAGCGTTGAGCGGGGGGGCCTAACGGAGACCCAGTACTTC. Translation: CSVERGGLTETQYF.

This clonotype has at least ten counts. This chain links TRBV10-2 with TRBJ2-1; no reliable D call. CDR3 length: 11 residues. Germline CDR1 and CDR2: WSHSY and SAAADI. Trimming shortened V by 5 bases and J by 7 bases, and 6 bases separated the two germline ends. The CDR3 nucleotides are TGCGCCAGCAGTCGGCAGAATGAGCAGTTCTTC. The encoded protein is CASSRQNEQFF.

This clonotype occurred a few times. V usage is TRBV4-1 and J usage is TRBJ2-3; D ambiguous. In germline, CDR1 is MGHRA, CDR2 YSYEKL. The CDR3 has 15 amino acids. Trimming pared 6 bases from V and 2 bases from J, leaving 15 bases between. The CDR3 region is CASSPGPFNTDTQYF. CDR3 bases: TGCGCCAGCAGTCCTGGACCTTTCAACACAGATACGCAGTATTTT.

This chain joins TRBV12-3 or TRBV12-4 and TRBJ2-1; 9 bases align to TRBD1. V dropped 6 bases and J dropped 7; count of bases not matched to a gene: 4. This CDR3 has 13 residues. The chain's CDR3 is CASSEQGANEQFF. The CDR3 DNA sequence: TGTGCCAGCAGCGAACAGGGGGCGAATGAGCAGTTCTTC.

This clonotype has only a few counts. This rearrangement joins TRBV27 to TRBJ1-1; D remains ambiguous. There are 13 residues in the CDR3. Germline CDR1 reads MNHEY; CDR2 reads SMNVEV (reference sequence). The germline V and J ends were trimmed by 3 bases and 6 bases, with 11 bases remaining between them. CDR3 in DNA: TGTGCCAGCAGTTTTGGGTCCGACTCTGAAGCTTTCTTT. Amino acid sequence: CASSFGSDSEAFF.

In this sample, this clonotype turned up a few times. The genes are TRBV5-1 and TRBJ2-5; 13 bases align to TRBD2. The CDR3 is 16 amino acids. V shed 0 bases, J shed 1 base, and the junction held 0 bases outside the gene matches. From germline, CDR1 is SGHRS and CDR2 YFSETQ. CDR3 region: CASSLGTSGGQETQYF. As DNA, the CDR3 is TGCGCCAGCAGCTTGGGGACTAGCGGGGGCCAAGAGACCCAGTACTTC.

This clonotype turned up a few times. The gene calls are TRBV12-3 or TRBV12-4 and TRBJ2-5; the match to TRBD2 covers 7 bases. The V segment lost 4 bases and the J segment 3 bases; nucleotides outside the gene matches: 8. The CDR3 has 15 amino acids. CDR3 region: CASSSAGEGEETQYF. The CDR3 DNA reads TGTGCCAGCAGTTCCGCGGGGGAAGGGGAAGAGACCCAGTACTTC.

This clonotype was found many times. The chain recombines TRBV5-4 with TRBJ2-3; D tentatively fits TRBD1 or TRBD2 (5 bases each). Trimming took 0 bases from V and 3 from J, leaving 11 bases between them. Per germline, CDR1 SGHNT and CDR2 YYREEE (reference sequence). The CDR3 has 15 residues. The chain's CDR3 is CASSLDPGTTDTQYF. CDR3 DNA sequence: TGTGCCAGCAGCTTGGATCCGGGGACGACAGATACGCAGTATTTT.

There are a few counts of this clonotype. V gene TRBV6-1 combines with J gene TRBJ2-3; possibly TRBD1 or TRBD2 for D (5 bases each). The germline gives CDR1 MNHNS, CDR2 SASEGT. This CDR3 contains 17 residues. Trimming took off 2 bases at V and 2 bases at J, with 17 bases between the two ends. Written as DNA, the CDR3 is TGTGCCAGCAGTGAACGCGCGAGGGGCGCCACCACAGATACGCAGTATTTT. Protein sequence: CASSERARGATTDTQYF.

This clonotype came up a few times. The chain has TRBV29-1 and TRBJ2-6; D is perhaps TRBD2 (5 bases). Trimming removed 5 bases from V and 3 bases from J, with 17 bases in between. CDR1 and CDR2 (germline): SQVTM, ANQGSEA. This CDR3 is built from 16 residues. The CDR3 loop reads CSVSGQADFGANVLTF. As DNA, the CDR3 is TGCAGCGTTAGCGGCCAGGCGGACTTTGGGGCCAACGTCCTGACTTTC.

V is TRBV6-5 and J is TRBJ2-7, with TRBD1 as a possible D gene (6 bases). There are 13 residues in the CDR3. V was trimmed by 6 bases and J by 3 bases, leaving 12 bases between them. Germline lookup yields CDR1 MNHEY and CDR2 SVGAGI. Here the CDR3 reads CASRARTDYEQYF. The CDR3 DNA sequence: TGTGCCAGCAGGGCCCGGACAGACTACGAGCAGTACTTC.

This chain joins TRBV5-1 and TRBJ1-1; D is uncertain. This CDR3 has 15 amino acids. Looked up from germline, CDR1 is SGHRS and CDR2 is YFSETQ. V was shortened by 5 bases and J by 7 bases, with 21 bases between the two germline ends. The DNA of the CDR3 is TGCGCCAGCAGGCTCCCCTCCATGCGGTCGGGTGAAGCTTTCTTT. Translated: CASRLPSMRSGEAFF.

This chain connects TRBV5-6 to TRBJ1-1; 7 bases fit TRBD1. V dropped 6 bases and J dropped 2; count of bases not matched to a gene: 7. Per germline, CDR1 SGHDT and CDR2 YYEEEE. The CDR3 sequence is 14 residues long. CDR3 protein: CASKQGILNTEAFF. CDR3 DNA sequence: TGTGCCAGCAAACAGGGGATTCTAAACACTGAAGCTTTCTTT.

Only a few counts were recorded for this clonotype. The rearrangement links TRBV5-1 to TRBJ2-2; D not resolved. The V and J ends lost 0 bases and 0 bases respectively, with 3 bases between them. The CDR3 has 14 residues. Germline CDR1 is SGHRS and CDR2 is YFSETQ. CDR3 sequence (DNA): TGCGCCAGCAGCTTGGTTGCGAACACCGGGGAGCTGTTTTTT. This encodes CASSLVANTGELFF.

The table lists this clonotype with a few counts. This sequence joins TRBV29-1 and TRBJ1-2; TRBD1 matches 8 bases. CDR1 and CDR2 from the germline V gene are SQVTM and ANQGSEA. J lost 5 bases, V lost 7 bases, and 12 bases had no gene match. The CDR3 is 14 amino acids. The chain's CDR3 is CSASTGVRGYGYTF. The CDR3 DNA follows: TGCAGCGCCTCGACAGGGGTACGGGGGTATGGCTACACCTTC.

This clonotype came up a few times. The CDR3 nucleotides are TGTGCCAGCAGCCGAACCTGGGACTCGACCTTCAATGAGCAGTTCTTC. Protein sequence: CASSRTWDSTFNEQFF. The chain is built from TRBV7-2 and TRBJ2-1; possible D gene TRBD2, 6 bases. This CDR3 comprises 16 residues. Trimming stripped 5 bases from V and 6 bases from J, with 20 bases between. The germline CDR1 and CDR2 sequences are SGHTA and FQGNSA.

V gene TRBV27 combines with J gene TRBJ1-5; possibly TRBD1 for D (5 bases). The CDR3 has 15 amino acids. Germline-derived CDR1 and CDR2 are MNHEY and SMNVEV (reference sequence). The V end was cut by 6 bases, the J end by 6 bases, with 18 bases between. CDR3 coding DNA: TGTGCCAGCAGGCCAAGAGGGGCGCCGGGTCAGCCCCAGCATTTT. It specifies CASRPRGAPGQPQHF.